This entry is about one T cell receptor beta chain. The antigen remains unidentified. V lost 1 base to trimming and J lost 5 bases, with 17 bases between them. Germline loops: CDR1 LGHDT, CDR2 YNNKEL (reference sequence). The CDR3 has 16 residues. Amplified TCR beta CDR3 regions came from RNA transcripts. A set of HTBI primers served as the primers for a first-round RT-PCR of the TCR CDR3. A single record per CDR3 protein comes from TCRdb applying MiXCR to the multiplex PCR reads. The sample lists some 500,000 distinct CDR3 sequences; around 15% were seen once. These data belong to a study of T cells in Graves' hyperthyroidism and ophthalmopathy. Study results and caveats: Median prediction lead before ophthalmopathy onset was around seven months with the model.

This sequence joins TRBV3-1 and TRBJ2-5; D gene ambiguous. The specimen sequenced was blood. The receptor comes from a woman younger than 35 with Graves' hyperthyroidism. For the CDR3, the DNA is TGTGCCAGCAGCCAAGGTTTCCGGGTAGGTTGGGAGACCCAGTACTTC. The encoded protein is CASSQGFRVGWETQYF.